A single sample gave rise to the 22 T cell receptor beta chains below, sequenced in a study of blood T cells in healthy people across ages. Primers used in a second PCR of roughly 6 to 11 cycles were a sample-barcoded 5' primer and a J-beta primer mix. TCRdb redid the calling of the 5' RACE reads with MiXCR, one entry per CDR3 protein. The sample contains about 1.6 million distinct CDR3 sequences, 34% of which appear only once. The specimen was blood. Every receptor here comes from a woman aged 30 to 39 in good health.

CDR3 sequence: CASSSLQGYANYGYTF. The DNA of the CDR3 is TGTGCCAGCAGCAGCCTTCAGGGCTACGCTAACTATGGCTACACCTTC. The chain couples TRBV21-1 to TRBJ1-2; the listed D gene, TRBD1, was not tested against the DNA. TRBV21-1 is termed a pseudogene. The CDR3 has 16 residues.

This clonotype was seen only a few times. V is TRBV27 and J is TRBJ2-7, with TRBD2 matching 8 bases. This CDR3 is 15 amino acids long. The J segment lost 1 base and the V segment lost 5 bases, leaving 7 bases of the junction unmatched. Germline V lookup: CDR1 MNHEY, CDR2 SMNVEV (reference sequence). Here the CDR3 reads CASSQAGARSYEQYF. In nucleotides, the CDR3 is TGTGCCAGCAGTCAAGCGGGAGCTAGGTCCTACGAGCAGTACTTC.

The J gene is TRBJ2-7, the V gene TRBV10-3, with D tentatively TRBD1 (5 bases). The CDR3 sequence is 14 residues long. Germline lookup yields CDR1 ENHRY and CDR2 SYGVKD. V dropped 7 bases and J dropped 4 bases, with 17 bases sitting between them. The CDR3 spells CAIMVTVQSYEQYF. CDR3 DNA sequence: TGTGCCATCATGGTGACAGTACAGAGTTACGAGCAGTACTTC.

This chain links TRBV20-1 with TRBJ2-7; D gene uncertain. This CDR3 contains 15 residues. V lost 3 bases and J 6 bases, leaving 21 bases between the germline ends. Germline V lookup: CDR1 DFQATT, CDR2 SNEGSKA (reference sequence). This CDR3 reads CSASIPAGRPLEQYF. For the CDR3, the DNA is TGCAGTGCTAGTATCCCCGCAGGTCGTCCGCTCGAGCAGTACTTC.

This clonotype was seen only a few times. The chain joins TRBV5-1 to TRBJ2-1; either TRBD1 or TRBD2 may supply D (5 bases each). Germline CDR1 SGHRS, CDR2 YFSETQ. The germline V and J ends were trimmed by 2 bases and 0 bases, with 12 bases remaining between them. CDR3 length equals 16 residues. The DNA for the CDR3 is TGCGCCAGCAGCTTCCTGGGACGGAGCTCCTACAATGAGCAGTTCTTC. This sequence encodes CASSFLGRSSYNEQFF.

V usage is TRBV3-1 and J usage is TRBJ2-7; D may be TRBD2 (5 bases). The CDR3 consists of 16 residues. V was shortened by 0 bases and J by 3 bases, with 15 bases between the two germline ends. Germline CDR1 reads LGHDT; CDR2 reads YNNKEL (reference sequence). The CDR3 region has the DNA TGTGCCAGCAGCCAAGATGCGGCTAGCCCCATCTACGAGCAGTACTTC. Translation gives CASSQDAASPIYEQYF.

The chain combines TRBV2 with TRBJ2-4; no firm D call. Germline V gene lookup returns CDR1 SNHLY and CDR2 FYNNEI. Trimming stripped 6 bases from V and 2 bases from J, with 14 bases between. This CDR3 has 15 residues. CDR3 residues: CASSDTVVPKNIQYF. DNA for the CDR3: TGTGCCAGCAGCGATACAGTGGTTCCCAAAAACATTCAGTACTTC.

The chain is built from TRBV6-2 or TRBV6-3 and TRBJ1-1; D uncertain. Trimming left V 2 bases short and J 7 bases short, with 11 bases between. The CDR3 consists of 13 residues. Germline V gene sequence: CDR1 MNHEY, CDR2 SVGEGT. The CDR3 coding sequence is TGTGCCAGCAGTTACGCCGGAGGAGGTGAAGCTTTCTTT. Protein sequence: CASSYAGGGEAFF.

The sample holds many counts of this clonotype. One end of the junction does not line up with germline, which may come from a read error. The V gene is TRBV6-2 or TRBV6-3, the J gene TRBJ2-6; no firm D call. There are 9 residues in the CDR3. The germline V gene encodes CDR1 MNHEY and CDR2 SVGEGT. In DNA form, the CDR3 reads TGTGCCAGCTCCAAAGTCCTGACTTTC. Its translation is CASSKVLTF.

This clonotype was seen ten or more times. This chain joins TRBV29-1 and TRBJ2-1; D might be TRBD2 (5 bases). V lost 2 bases and J 12 bases, leaving 11 bases between the germline ends. The V gene's germline CDR1 is SQVTM and CDR2 ANQGSEA. The CDR3 has 11 residues. The CDR3 loop reads CSVEIVAGQFF. The CDR3 nucleotides read TGCAGCGTTGAAATAGTGGCGGGGCAGTTCTTC.

The V and J genes are TRBV29-1 and TRBJ2-1; tentatively, D is TRBD2 (6 bases). The CDR3 spans 15 residues. Germline V gene sequence: CDR1 SQVTM, CDR2 ANQGSEA. Deletions cut 7 bases from V and 3 bases from J, with 19 bases between. CDR3 sequence reads: CSAHTTKEGYNEQFF. CDR3 DNA sequence: TGCAGCGCCCATACGACGAAGGAGGGCTACAATGAGCAGTTCTTC.

The genes are TRBV4-1 and TRBJ2-3; D remains unclear. CDR3 length: 14 amino acids. The ends were cut back, 0 bases at V and 3 bases at J, with 7 bases in the middle. Per germline, CDR1 MGHRA and CDR2 YSYEKL. The CDR3 coding sequence is TGCGCCAGCAGCCAAGATATAAGGACAGATACGCAGTATTTT. It is translated as CASSQDIRTDTQYF.

This clonotype was seen only a few times. The CDR3 loop reads CASSPLGASFDEQFF. In nucleotides, the CDR3 is TGTGCCAGCAGTCCCCTTGGGGCTAGCTTCGATGAGCAGTTCTTC. The chain couples TRBV12-3 or TRBV12-4 to TRBJ2-1; tentatively, D is TRBD1 or TRBD2 (5 bases each). CDR3 length equals 15 residues. V was shortened by 5 bases and J by 8 bases, with 19 bases between the two germline ends.

V and J are TRBV20-1 and TRBJ1-2; D gene ambiguous. Looked up from germline, CDR1 is DFQATT and CDR2 is SNEGSKA (reference sequence). The CDR3 has 13 residues. Trimming cost V 6 bases and J 1 base, with 12 bases left between them. CDR3 protein: CSAAQPGNYGYTF. The CDR3 DNA follows: TGCAGTGCAGCCCAGCCCGGTAACTATGGCTACACCTTC.

V usage is TRBV5-1 and J usage is TRBJ1-1, with 8 positions matching TRBD1. The CDR3 runs 14 residues. V was clipped by 6 bases and J by 2 bases; unmatched bases: 6. The germline gives CDR1 SGHRS, CDR2 YFSETQ. The CDR3 region is CASNNRGGNTEAFF. In DNA form, the CDR3 reads TGCGCCAGCAACAACAGGGGGGGCAACACTGAAGCTTTCTTT.

With respect to this clonotype: A read error may account for a junction end that differs from germline. The chain has TRBV2 and TRBJ1-2; D not certain. The CDR3 contains 14 residues. The germline V gene has CDR1 SNHLY and CDR2 FYNNEI. Here the CDR3 DNA reads TGTGCCAGCAGTGTGGATGGAGATTACTATGGCTGCACCTTC. Residues: CASSVDGDYYGCTF.

The CDR3 is CASSLGAGAFSYEQYF. In DNA, the CDR3 is TGTGCCAGCAGCTTAGGTGCAGGGGCCTTTAGCTACGAGCAGTACTTC. The rearrangement uses TRBV7-8 and TRBJ2-4; perhaps TRBD1 as D (6 bases). Judging by the DNA end, TRBJ2-7 fits better; the J call may be wrong. CDR1 and CDR2 from the germline V gene are SGHVS and FQNEAQ. The CDR3 runs to 16 residues.

There are a few counts of this clonotype. The chain joins TRBV6-2 or TRBV6-3 to TRBJ2-4; D is undetermined. CDR3 length: 17 residues. CDR1 is MNHEY and CDR2 is SVGEGT in the germline V gene. The ends were cut back, 2 bases at V and 2 bases at J, with 16 bases in the middle. The CDR3 nucleotides are TGTGCCAGCAGTTACGCAATGATAGCAACAACCAAAAACATTCAGTACTTC. Translation gives CASSYAMIATTKNIQYF.

This clonotype occurred many times. The chain is built from TRBV18 and TRBJ2-3, with D perhaps TRBD2 (6 bases). V was trimmed by 8 bases and J by 3 bases, leaving 15 bases between them. Germline loops: CDR1 KGHSH, CDR2 LQKENI. This CDR3 spans 14 amino acids. CDR3 sequence: CASSPPTRTDTQYF. The CDR3 DNA follows: TGTGCCAGCAGTCCCCCGACTAGGACAGATACGCAGTATTTT.

J is TRBJ2-3 and V is TRBV20-1; 10 bases fit TRBD2. The CDR3 spans 17 residues. The trim removed 6 bases at V and 0 bases at J, leaving 12 bases unmatched. Germline V lookup: CDR1 DFQATT, CDR2 SNEGSKA (reference sequence). The CDR3 sequence is CSAPGLAGATSTDTQYF. CDR3 nucleotides: TGCAGTGCCCCCGGGCTAGCGGGGGCAACTAGCACAGATACGCAGTATTTT.

The chain employs TRBV4-1 and TRBJ1-2; possible D gene TRBD1, 5 bases. V lost 4 bases, J lost 6 bases, and 24 bases lay in between. The CDR3 covers 17 residues. Germline V gene sequence: CDR1 MGHRA, CDR2 YSYEKL. The CDR3 sequence is CASSPLGTAHVGDGYTF. The CDR3 DNA follows: TGCGCCAGCAGCCCCTTGGGGACCGCTCATGTCGGGGATGGCTACACCTTC.

The chain joins TRBV6-1 to TRBJ2-5, with 8 positions matching TRBD2. This CDR3 region has 16 residues. J was trimmed by 5 bases and V by 2 bases; bases with no gene match: 10. CDR1 is MNHNS, CDR2 SASEGT, per germline. The CDR3 protein is CASSEPGGLTFETQYF. The CDR3 nucleotides are TGTGCCAGCAGTGAACCGGGGGGGCTTACGTTCGAGACCCAGTACTTC.